The following is a TCR beta chain sequence with its context. Sample time point: pretreatment peripheral blood. Patients were living with locally advanced or metastatic urothelial carcinoma. This entry comes from a study of PD-L1 blockade in urothelial cancer. Study-level information: The study recovered a median of around 140,000 T cells per blood sample.

Here immunoSEQ multiplex PCR was the method, and the copy in TCRdb shows in-frame clones only, minus some. The table includes tens of thousands of clones, roughly 84% detected once. CDR3 size: 14 residues. Germline V CDR1 and CDR2: LGHNA, YNFKEQ. V was shortened by 5 bases and J by 3 bases, with 13 bases between the two germline ends. The chain is built from TRBV4-2 and TRBJ1-1, with TRBD1 as a possible D gene (5 bases). This sample comprised PBMCs, obtained around atezolizumab (anti-PD-L1) treatment. The receptor comes from a woman in her 70s with urothelial cancer. In DNA, the CDR3 is TGTGCCAGCAGCTACCAGGGCGGTTACACTGAAGCTTTCTTT. Protein: CASSYQGGYTEAFF.